Shown below are 15 T cell receptor beta chains from a single sample sequenced in a study of cytomegalovirus exposure and HLA in healthy donors. The PCR had 60 Vbeta and 13 Jbeta primers. TCRdb keeps only in-frame clones here, not all; method: immunoSEQ multiplex PCR. The table includes 100,000 to 150,000 clones, around three quarters detected once. The sample comprised PBMCs. Source of these receptors: a female donor in good health and CMV-seronegative.

This clone turned up a few times. This chain joins TRBV18 and TRBJ2-1; 11 nucleotides agree with TRBD2. Trimming at V came to 2 bases and at J to 5 bases, leaving 2 bases not matched to a gene. Germline-derived CDR1 and CDR2 are KGHSH and LQKENI. The CDR3 has 15 amino acids. The CDR3 protein is CASSPTSGSDNEQFF. The DNA of the CDR3 is TGTGCCAGCTCACCAACTAGCGGGAGCGACAATGAGCAGTTCTTC.

This rearrangement joins TRBV19 to TRBJ2-1; 12 bases fit TRBD2. CDR1 LNHDA and CDR2 SQIVND come from the germline V gene (reference sequence). CDR3 size: 16 residues. J lost 3 bases, V lost 5 bases, and 5 bases had no gene match. For the CDR3, the DNA is TGTGCCAGTAGTCCGCCGGGACTAGCGGGCTACAATGAGCAGTTCTTC. Translation: CASSPPGLAGYNEQFF.

V usage is TRBV13 and J usage is TRBJ2-1; D is possibly TRBD2 (6 bases). Per germline, CDR1 PRHDT and CDR2 FYEKMQ (reference sequence). The CDR3 spans 14 residues. V was clipped by 5 bases and J by 3 bases, with 11 bases between them. CDR3 in amino acids: CASSPSTSYNEQFF. The CDR3 DNA reads as TGTGCCAGCAGCCCGTCGACTAGCTACAATGAGCAGTTCTTC.

The DNA for the CDR3 is TGTGCCAGCTCACCACCGCAGGGATATGGCTACACCTTC. Its protein is CASSPPQGYGYTF. The chain joins TRBV18 to TRBJ1-2; weak D call: TRBD1 (5 bases). The CDR3 length is 13 residues. The germline CDR1 and CDR2 sequences are KGHSH and LQKENI. Trimming took 0 bases from V and 5 from J, leaving 7 bases between them.

This clone was observed a few times. The rearrangement links TRBV7-3 to TRBJ1-1; D is unresolved. Germline-derived CDR1 and CDR2 are SGHTA and FQGTGA. The CDR3 covers 14 residues. V was shortened by 1 base and J by 1 base, with 7 bases between the two germline ends. The CDR3 loop reads CASSLSGRNTEAFF. In nucleotides, the CDR3 is TGTGCCAGCAGCTTAAGCGGAAGGAACACTGAAGCTTTCTTT.

The chain employs TRBV10-3 and TRBJ2-3, with 12 bases lining up with TRBD2. This CDR3 comprises 16 residues. Germline CDR1 and CDR2: ENHRY and SYGVKD. The trim removed 4 bases at V and 0 bases at J, leaving 2 bases unmatched. Here the CDR3 reads CAISGTSGASTDTQYF. As DNA, the CDR3 is TGTGCCATCAGTGGGACTAGCGGGGCGAGCACAGATACGCAGTATTTT.

The chain carries TRBV6-5 and TRBJ1-2; 7 bases match TRBD1. The germline V gene encodes CDR1 MNHEY and CDR2 SVGAGI. The CDR3 has 14 residues. V lost 5 bases and J lost 7; bases outside the gene matches: 10. For the CDR3, the DNA is TGTGCCAGCAGTATGACGACAGGGTTTGGTGGCTACACCTTC. Residues: CASSMTTGFGGYTF.

This chain connects TRBV4-2 to TRBJ2-3, with D maybe TRBD1 (5 bases). V was clipped by 4 bases and J by 5 bases, with 16 bases between them. Looked up from germline, CDR1 is LGHNA and CDR2 is YNFKEQ. CDR3 length equals 15 residues. The CDR3 region is CASSREGVLLDTQYF. CDR3 nucleotide sequence: TGTGCCAGCAGCCGGGAAGGGGTGCTTTTAGATACGCAGTATTTT.

In this sample, this clone turned up once. V is TRBV12-5 and J is TRBJ1-2, with D unresolved. The CDR3 loop spans 14 amino acids. V was clipped by 1 base and J by 5 bases, with 11 bases between them. CDR1 and CDR2 (germline): LGHNT, FRNRAP. This chain's CDR3 is CASGLAPQDYGYTF. For the CDR3, the DNA is TGTGCTAGTGGTTTGGCCCCGCAGGATTATGGCTACACCTTC.

This clone was detected only once. The V and J genes are TRBV5-5 and TRBJ2-1; TRBD2 matches at 11 bases. Looked up from germline, CDR1 is SGHKS and CDR2 is YYEKEE (reference sequence). This CDR3 region has 18 residues. V trimming: 3 bases; J trimming: 8 bases; junction bases outside the gene matches: 16. The CDR3 nucleotides are TGTGCCAGCAGCTCCCCGAATACACTAGCGGGAGTTTTGGATGAGCAGTTCTTC. This encodes CASSSPNTLAGVLDEQFF.

Details on this clone: The same CDR3 can be traced to other DNA sequences in this sample. The chain carries TRBV30 and TRBJ2-3; possibly TRBD2 for D (6 bases). The germline V and J ends were trimmed by 6 bases and 3 bases, with 19 bases remaining between them. The CDR3 extends over 15 amino acids. The germline V gene encodes CDR1 GTSNPN and CDR2 SVGIG (reference sequence). The CDR3 sequence is CACTSSGVSTDTQYF. For the CDR3, the DNA is TGTGCCTGCACAAGCTCGGGGGTTAGTACAGATACGCAGTATTTT.

As concerns this clone: The junction departs from the called germline gene at one end, perhaps through a read error. The rearrangement joins TRBV5-1 to TRBJ1-1, with 9 bases fitting TRBD1. The germline V gene encodes CDR1 SGHRS and CDR2 YFSETQ. The CDR3 totals 15 residues. CDR3 amino acids: CASSAWTGVNTEAFF. The DNA of the CDR3 is TGCGCCAGCAGCGCCTGGACAGGGGTGAATACTGAAGCTTTCTTT.

V and J are TRBV27 and TRBJ2-7, with TRBD2 matching over 7 bases. This CDR3 has 15 amino acids. V lost 8 bases to trimming and J lost 4 bases; unmatched junction nucleotides: 14. Germline V gives CDR1 MNHEY, CDR2 SMNVEV (reference sequence). Written as DNA, the CDR3 is TGTGCCAGCGGACCGGAGCGGGGCTTCTTATACGAGCAGTACTTC. It yields the protein CASGPERGFLYEQYF.

This chain's CDR3 is CASTKTRPTDTQYF. The CDR3 bases are TGTGCCAGCACCAAGACTAGACCCACAGATACGCAGTATTTT. The V gene is TRBV6-5, the J gene TRBJ2-3, with D possibly TRBD2 on 6 matching bases. CDR1 is MNHEY and CDR2 is SVGAGI in the germline V gene. V lost 7 bases to trimming and J lost 2 bases, with 13 bases between them. The CDR3 extends over 14 amino acids.

This chain uses TRBV6-5 with TRBJ1-2; 7 nucleotides align to TRBD1. The CDR3 runs 13 residues. V shed 2 bases and J 8 bases; nucleotides not matched to a gene: 5. From germline, CDR1 is MNHEY and CDR2 SVGAGI. The CDR3, as DNA: TGTGCCAGCAGTTACGACAGGGATGCCGGCTACACCTTC. Residues: CASSYDRDAGYTF.